This T cell receptor (beta chain) was identified in a study of blood T cell repertoires in COVID-19. For the study at large: Some COVID-19 samples were acute and others convalescent; all came from the United States, Italy and Spain. Nucleic acid was either cDNA or gDNA, and it came from T cells, B-cell-depleted T cells, or PBMCs.

V shed 7 bases and J shed 6 bases, with 16 bases lying between them. The CDR3 is 13 amino acids. Germline CDR1 is MDHEN and CDR2 is SYDVKM. Authors' analysis steps: Amplifying reference gene primers gave estimates of nucleated cell counts. Profiling relied on immunoSEQ multiplex PCR, and the TCRdb table lists in-frame clones only, not all of them. D and trimming come from the DNA, and the V and J calls and clone size come from that table. This table has around 120,000 clones, 83% appearing once. The sequencing input was peripheral blood. The chain joins TRBV28 to TRBJ2-7; possible D gene TRBD2, 5 bases. This sequence originates from a man of 80 years or more with active or convalescent COVID-19. This chain's CDR3 is CASKSTGYGEQYF. CDR3 bases: TGTGCCAGCAAGTCCACGGGGTACGGCGAGCAGTACTTC. Complete variable domain (other parts from reference TRBV28 and TRBJ2-7): DVKVTQSSRYLVKRTGEKVFLECVQDMDHENMFWYRQDPGLGLRLIYFSYDVKMKEKGDIPEGYSVSREKKERFSLILESASTNQTSMYLCASKSTGYGEQYFGPGTRLTVT.